The 30 T cell receptor beta chains below all came from one sample that was sequenced in a study of graft-versus-host responses after intestinal transplantation. Some clones are missing from TCRdb's copy, which holds only in-frame ones; the method was immunoSEQ multiplex PCR. The sample yields about 97,000 clones, about 93% seen once. The sequencing used PBMCs, collected just under 460 days after intestinal transplant. These receptors all come from a human patient who received an intestinal transplant, so some T cells may come from the graft donor.

J is TRBJ1-1 and V is TRBV10-2; tentative D call: TRBD1 (6 bases). The CDR3 has 13 residues. V was shortened by 7 bases and J by 1 base, with 10 bases between the two germline ends. Germline V CDR1 and CDR2: WSHSY, SAAADI. This chain's CDR3 is CASNLGANTEAFF. The DNA of the CDR3 is TGCGCCAGCAATCTGGGGGCGAACACTGAAGCTTTCTTT.

V usage is TRBV21-1 and J usage is TRBJ2-7. TRBV21-1 is a known pseudogene. This CDR3 comprises 13 residues. CDR3 sequence reads: CASSKGPYYEQYF. Written as DNA, the CDR3 is TGTGCCAGCAGCAAAGGACCCTACTACGAGCAGTACTTC.

This chain joins TRBV5-4 and TRBJ2-7; tentatively, D is TRBD2 (5 bases). Germline-derived CDR1 and CDR2 are SGHNT and YYREEE (reference sequence). Between the trimmed V and J ends, which lost 10 bases and 2 bases, there was a span of 19 bases. The CDR3 runs 14 residues. The CDR3 DNA reads TGTGCCTGGTCAATAGCGACCGCCACCTACGAGCAGTACTTC. Amino acid sequence: CAWSIATATYEQYF.

This rearrangement joins TRBV7-8 to TRBJ1-6, with D maybe TRBD1 (6 bases). The V end lost 2 bases, the J end lost 10 bases, and 12 bases lay between the germline ends. The CDR3 totals 14 residues. Germline CDR1 is SGHVS and CDR2 is FQNEAQ. The CDR3 sequence: CASSLRSRGSPLHF. CDR3 bases: TGTGCCAGCAGCTTACGGTCCAGGGGATCACCCCTCCACTTT.

This chain uses TRBV5-1 with TRBJ1-1; D possibly corresponds to TRBD1 (5 bases). V was clipped by 0 bases and J by 7 bases, with 16 bases between them. CDR3 length equals 15 residues. Germline V CDR1 and CDR2: SGHRS, YFSETQ. The CDR3 sequence: CASSLVSRGPLEAFF. Here the CDR3 DNA reads TGCGCCAGCAGCTTGGTTTCGCGGGGCCCACTTGAAGCTTTCTTT.

The CDR3 loop reads CASSAGTSGATDTQYF. The CDR3 region has the DNA TGCGCCAGCAGCGCTGGGACTAGCGGGGCCACAGATACGCAGTATTTT. The chain carries TRBV4-1 and TRBJ2-3; TRBD2 aligns across 13 bases. Trimming removed 5 bases from V and 2 bases from J; junction bases left unmatched: 4. This CDR3 is built from 16 residues. Germline V gene lookup returns CDR1 MGHRA and CDR2 YSYEKL.

The chain has TRBV19 and TRBJ1-3, with D tentatively TRBD1 (5 bases). Trimming left V 3 bases short and J 3 bases short, with 12 bases between. This CDR3 spans 15 amino acids. Germline CDR1 and CDR2: LNHDA and SQIVND (reference sequence). This CDR3 reads CASSISGGYGNTIYF. In DNA form, the CDR3 reads TGTGCCAGTAGTATTTCGGGGGGTTATGGAAACACCATATATTTT.

CDR3 bases: TGTGCCAGCAGTGATGGGACAGGCAAGGAGACCCAGTACTTC. It is translated as CASSDGTGKETQYF. The chain recombines TRBV2 with TRBJ2-5; TRBD1 matches 8 bases. V was clipped by 3 bases and J by 5 bases; unmatched bases: 5. Germline V gene lookup returns CDR1 SNHLY and CDR2 FYNNEI. The CDR3 extends over 14 amino acids.

This clone was seen once. The CDR3 reads CASSEWPGTVLYEQYF. CDR3 nucleotide sequence: TGCGCCAGCAGTGAATGGCCCGGGACAGTCCTCTACGAGCAGTACTTC. V usage is TRBV10-1 and J usage is TRBJ2-7, with TRBD1 matching 7 bases. Losses at the gene ends were 3 bases for V and 3 bases for J; bases not matched to a gene: 11. Looked up from germline, CDR1 is WNHNN and CDR2 is SYGVQD (reference sequence). The CDR3 contains 16 residues.

The chain links TRBV7-9 to TRBJ2-1; D perhaps matches TRBD2 (7 bases). V was pared by 4 bases and J by 5 bases, with 18 bases between. Germline V CDR1 and CDR2: SEHNR, FQNEAQ (reference sequence). The CDR3 totals 16 residues. CDR3 protein: CASSSPTGAGDNEQFF. CDR3 DNA: TGTGCCAGCAGCTCCCCGACGGGGGCGGGGGACAATGAGCAGTTCTTC.

J is TRBJ1-1 and V is TRBV4-1; tentatively, D is TRBD1 (5 bases). Looked up from germline, CDR1 is MGHRA and CDR2 is YSYEKL. CDR3 length equals 12 residues. V lost 6 bases and J lost 10, with 15 bases in between. CDR3 DNA sequence: TGCGCCAGCAGTTCGACCGGGACTCGAGCTTTCTTT. Translating it yields CASSSTGTRAFF.

The genes are TRBV6-6 and TRBJ1-2; D unresolved. This CDR3 region has 15 residues. The germline V gene encodes CDR1 MNHNY and CDR2 SVGAGI (reference sequence). Trimming removed 3 bases from V and 3 bases from J, with 14 bases in between. CDR3 sequence: CASSYVGDVYYGYTF. The CDR3 nucleotides are TGTGCCAGCAGTTATGTTGGGGATGTTTACTATGGCTACACCTTC.

The V gene is TRBV9, the J gene TRBJ2-2, with TRBD2 identical over 12 bases. Germline loops: CDR1 SGDLS, CDR2 YYNGEE. The CDR3 contains 17 residues. V was pared by 3 bases and J by 3 bases, with 6 bases of the junction left unmatched. This chain's CDR3 is CASSARTSGGYTGELFF. CDR3 nucleotide sequence: TGTGCCAGCAGCGCCCGAACTAGCGGGGGGTACACCGGGGAGCTGTTTTTT.

This sequence joins TRBV13 and TRBJ2-7; D possibly corresponds to TRBD1 (5 bases). Per the germline V gene, CDR1 is PRHDT and CDR2 is FYEKMQ (reference sequence). The CDR3 has 14 residues. V lost 5 bases and J lost 3, with 14 bases in between. CDR3 in amino acids: CASSPPRAIYEQYF. CDR3 sequence (DNA): TGTGCCAGCAGCCCTCCCAGGGCAATCTACGAGCAGTACTTC.

This sequence joins TRBV2 and TRBJ1-3; TRBD1 matches at 7 bases. Germline CDR1 reads SNHLY; CDR2 reads FYNNEI. V lost 2 bases, J lost 0 bases, and 4 bases stayed unmatched. The CDR3 loop spans 16 amino acids. CDR3 sequence reads: CASSEWQGDSGNTIYF. The DNA for the CDR3 is TGTGCCAGCAGTGAATGGCAGGGGGACTCTGGAAACACCATATATTTT.

The V call is TRBV12-5, the J call TRBJ1-1; the D gene is possibly TRBD1 (6 bases). Per germline, CDR1 LGHNT and CDR2 FRNRAP. This CDR3 is 16 amino acids long. V dropped 4 bases and J dropped 1 base, with 16 bases sitting between them. This chain's CDR3 is CASGSPQEGGNTEAFF. The CDR3 DNA sequence: TGTGCTAGTGGTTCCCCCCAGGAGGGGGGGAACACTGAAGCTTTCTTT.

V is TRBV11-2 and J is TRBJ1-2, with 7 bases aligning to TRBD1. V was clipped by 6 bases and J by 1 base; unmatched bases: 2. CDR3 size: 13 residues. The V gene's germline CDR1 is SGHAT and CDR2 FQNNGV. The CDR3 DNA reads TGTGCCAGCAGGGCAGGGGGTAACTATGGCTACACCTTC. This translates into CASRAGGNYGYTF.

CDR3 nucleotides: TGCAGTGCTAGAGGTCCGGCAGAAGCTTTCTTT. This gives the protein CSARGPAEAFF. The chain joins TRBV20-1 to TRBJ1-1; D gene unclear. The CDR3 is made up of 11 amino acids. Germline V gene lookup returns CDR1 DFQATT and CDR2 SNEGSKA (reference sequence). The V end lost 1 base, the J end lost 8 bases, and 8 bases lay between the germline ends.

The rearrangement links TRBV10-2 to TRBJ1-1, with D hard to call. Trimming took 2 bases from V and 7 from J, leaving 17 bases between them. The CDR3 loop spans 15 amino acids. Germline V gives CDR1 WSHSY, CDR2 SAAADI. CDR3 coding DNA: TGCGCCAGCAGTGAGCCGACCTCTGGCCACGATGAAGCTTTCTTT. This codes for CASSEPTSGHDEAFF.

The rearrangement joins TRBV19 to TRBJ1-4; D gene uncertain. Germline V CDR1 and CDR2: LNHDA, SQIVND (reference sequence). Trimming left V 2 bases short and J 7 bases short, with 11 bases between. The CDR3 is 14 residues long. CDR3: CASSIRDRSEKLFF. In DNA, the CDR3 is TGTGCCAGTAGTATACGGGATCGAAGTGAAAAACTGTTTTTT.

J is TRBJ1-3 and V is TRBV6-5; D remains unclear. CDR1 is MNHEY and CDR2 is SVGAGI in the germline V gene. The length of the CDR3 is 15 residues. V was shortened by 8 bases and J by 1 base, with 15 bases between the two germline ends. CDR3 sequence reads: CASRDGSVSGNTIYF. The CDR3, as DNA: TGTGCCAGCCGCGACGGAAGTGTTTCTGGAAACACCATATATTTT.

The genes are TRBV21-1 and TRBJ2-7; TRBD1, the table's D call, was not compared with the DNA. TRBV21-1 is designated a pseudogene. The CDR3 loop spans 15 amino acids. This chain's CDR3 is CASKGAGLTRYEQYF. The DNA for the CDR3 is TGTGCCAGCAAGGGGGCAGGACTTACTCGCTACGAGCAGTACTTC.

V is TRBV11-2 and J is TRBJ1-1; the D is unclear. The germline CDR1 and CDR2 sequences are SGHAT and FQNNGV. The CDR3 runs 18 residues. V shed 1 base and J shed 0 bases, with 18 bases lying between them. The CDR3 DNA follows: TGTGCCAGCAGCTTAGCGCCCCAGACACACCTGATGAACACTGAAGCTTTCTTT. Protein product: CASSLAPQTHLMNTEAFF.

The chain employs TRBV7-2 and TRBJ2-7; D could derive from TRBD1 or TRBD2 (5 bases each). V was clipped by 1 base and J by 6 bases, with 7 bases between them. Per germline, CDR1 SGHTA and CDR2 FQGNSA. The CDR3 extends over 12 amino acids. In DNA form, the CDR3 reads TGTGCCAGCAGCTTAGGAGGGGTCGAGCAGTACTTC. Translation: CASSLGGVEQYF.

V is TRBV5-8 and J is TRBJ2-5; unclear D gene. Per the germline V gene, CDR1 is SGHTS and CDR2 is YDEGEE. The V end was cut by 4 bases, the J end by 7 bases, with 26 bases between. The CDR3 totals 17 residues. The CDR3 is CASSPAKWFPFVGTQYF. The CDR3 bases are TGTGCCAGCAGCCCTGCCAAATGGTTTCCCTTCGTGGGGACCCAGTACTTC.

The V call is TRBV2, the J call TRBJ2-1, with D unresolved. The germline V gene has CDR1 SNHLY and CDR2 FYNNEI. Trimming cost V 8 bases and J 3 bases, with 14 bases left between them. CDR3 length equals 14 residues. The CDR3 loop is CASRDSVYYNEQFF. CDR3 DNA: TGTGCCAGCCGCGACTCTGTTTACTACAATGAGCAGTTCTTC.

The chain has TRBV10-1 and TRBJ2-1, with D unclear. The germline V and J ends were trimmed by 0 bases and 0 bases, with 9 bases remaining between them. The CDR3 totals 16 residues. CDR1 WNHNN and CDR2 SYGVQD come from the germline V gene (reference sequence). CDR3 amino acids: CASSESPLSSYNEQFF. The DNA of the CDR3 is TGCGCCAGCAGTGAGTCGCCGTTAAGCTCCTACAATGAGCAGTTCTTC.

This clone appeared a single time. The chain uses TRBV19 and TRBJ2-3, with D hard to call. Per germline, CDR1 LNHDA and CDR2 SQIVND (reference sequence). Deletions cut 7 bases from V and 0 bases from J, with 8 bases between. The CDR3 runs to 13 residues. The CDR3 protein is CASTRQSTDTQYF. CDR3 nucleotides: TGTGCCAGTACCAGGCAGAGCACAGATACGCAGTATTTT.

The V and J genes are TRBV9 and TRBJ2-6; a possible D gene is TRBD1 (5 bases). Trimming cost V 0 bases and J 4 bases, with 8 bases left between them. CDR3 length: 15 amino acids. Per germline, CDR1 SGDLS and CDR2 YYNGEE. The CDR3 bases are TGTGCCAGCAGCGTAGACAGGAACGGGGCCAACGTCCTGACTTTC. Its translation: CASSVDRNGANVLTF.

J is TRBJ1-4 and V is TRBV7-9; D not certain. The CDR3 is 16 residues long. Trimming removed 8 bases from V and 1 base from J, with 17 bases in between. Germline V gene lookup returns CDR1 SEHNR and CDR2 FQNEAQ (reference sequence). The CDR3 nucleotides are TGTGCCAGCTCACGAGGGTTTTTTGAAACTAATGAAAAACTGTTTTTT. As protein: CASSRGFFETNEKLFF.